This entry concerns a single TCR beta chain. The clone's antigen remains unknown. No qualities accompany the bases; no much larger clone lies one base away. This entry belongs to a study of T cell changes during pregnancy in multiple sclerosis (dated by TCRdb to the late 2010s). Regarding the research as a whole: In women with multiple sclerosis, the researchers looked at how the T cell repertoire shifted as pregnancy progressed.

Library creation used the immunoSEQ multiplex PCR assay. This is the immuneACCESS table as TCRdb keeps it, with only in-frame sequences that have V and J called. A part of the clones is gone; compared with another copy, unresolved V genes explain less than half, and the rest is unexplained. The sample profile shows some 71,000 clones; more than 85% of them were found once. The leading ten clones occupy 0.29% of the sample. The CDR3 numbers 14 residues from cysteine through phenylalanine. The kept DNA is CDR3 alone, 42 bases in frame from the first base. V gives up 2 bases and J gives up 7 bases, and the segment between their germline ends measures 14 bases. CDR1 and CDR2 (KGHSH, LQKENI) derive from the germline V gene.

Sequenced material: CD4+ T cells from peripheral blood mononuclear cells, taken in the third trimester of pregnancy. The chain couples TRBV18 to TRBJ1-2, with a weak D call of TRBD1 (5 bases match). The sequence was obtained from a female donor in good health, enrolled as a control in a pregnancy study. The CDR3 region has the sequence CASSPVFQGRGYTF. The sequence in DNA is TGTGCCAGCTCACCAGTGTTTCAGGGTCGTGGCTACACCTTC.